Sequencing of this T cell receptor beta chain was carried out in a study of blood T cell repertoires in COVID-19. Whole-study context: Sites in the United States, Italy and Spain provided acute and convalescent COVID-19 samples. The cDNA or gDNA used as material had been derived from T cells, B-cell-depleted T cells, or PBMCs.

Original methodology: By means of reference gene primer amplification, nucleated cell counts were estimated. Libraries were prepared by immunoSEQ multiplex PCR; TCRdb keeps only in-frame clonotypes and omits some of them. V, J and clone size derive from that table, while D and trimming were established from the DNA sequence. The table records around 130,000 clones, approximately 87% of them present only once. V lost 4 bases and J lost 2, with 8 bases in between. CDR3 length equals 13 residues. Germline lookup yields CDR1 SGHAT and CDR2 FQNNGV. The TCR originated in a woman aged 55-69 years with acute or convalescent COVID-19. The specimen was peripheral blood. The chain employs TRBV11-2 and TRBJ1-1, with D possibly TRBD1 on 6 matching bases. This chain's CDR3 is CASSWGQNTEAFF. The CDR3 DNA is TGTGCCAGCAGCTGGGGACAAAACACTGAAGCTTTCTTT.